This T cell receptor (beta chain) came from a study of regulatory T cells in long-lasting Graves disease. This clonotype was seen ten or more times. Trimming took 1 base from V and 3 from J, leaving 13 bases between them. CDR3 length equals 15 residues. CDR1 and CDR2 (germline): MNHEY, SMNVEV (reference sequence). Relying on iRepertoire HTBI primers and Arm-PCR of CDR3 regions, the team built TCR beta libraries. Using its own MiXCR run on the multiplex PCR reads, TCRdb lists one record per CDR3 protein. The table lists more than 450,000 distinct CDR3 sequences, around 13% of them singletons. Time point described: newly diagnosed GD, antithyroid drugs for less than 3 months. After RNA was extracted from PBMCs, the TCR library was made from it. This sample also belongs to another study, concerning T cells in Graves' hyperthyroidism and ophthalmopathy.

The receptor comes from a woman in her twenties or thirties with Graves disease. This rearrangement joins TRBV27 to TRBJ2-7; TRBD1 might be the D (6 bases). The sequencing here drew on peripheral blood mononuclear cells (PBMCs), taken at new diagnosis, from a patient treated with antithyroid drugs. The CDR3 here is CASSLLVDRSYEQYF. CDR3 sequence (DNA): TGTGCCAGCAGTTTATTAGTCGACAGGAGCTACGAGCAGTACTTC.